Each of the 20 T cell receptor beta chains below was sequenced from the same sample in a study of post-analysis software for immune sequencing data. Study-level points and caveats: Four or five TRBV segments were significantly more frequent in patients than in controls. TRBV5-6, TRBV5-1 and TRBV20-1 were among these segments.

Antigens of these TCRs are unknown. TCR beta cDNA libraries included unique molecular identifiers. TCRdb recomputed calls from the PCR reads with MiXCR, one row per CDR3 protein. Of about 680,000 distinct CDR3 sequences listed, 55% to 60% are singletons. The sequencing input was blood. The receptors originated from a girl aged 2-10 years with multiple sclerosis.

This rearrangement joins TRBV7-2 to TRBJ1-4; D is ambiguous. The CDR3 runs to 15 residues. Between the trimmed V and J ends, which lost 7 bases and 4 bases, there was a span of 16 bases. Germline V gene sequence: CDR1 SGHTA, CDR2 FQGNSA. The CDR3 sequence: CASTTPTGRNEKLFF. The CDR3 bases are TGTGCCAGCACCACCCCTACGGGCCGTAATGAAAAACTGTTTTTT. Drawing the rest from reference TRBV7-2 and TRBJ1-4, the complete variable domain is GAGVSQSPSNKVTEKGKDVELRCDPISGHTALYWYRQSLGQGLEFLIYFQGNSAPDKSGLPSDRFSAERTGGSVSTLTIQRTQQEDSAVYLCASTTPTGRNEKLFFGSGTQLSVL.

This clonotype was recorded once. The chain carries TRBV24-1 and TRBJ2-2; TRBD2 is a possible D gene (5 bases). The CDR3 is 16 amino acids. The germline gives CDR1 KGHDR, CDR2 SFDVKD. Trimming stripped 4 bases from V and 2 bases from J, with 13 bases between. Here the CDR3 reads CATSDPTRFNTGELFF. As DNA, the CDR3 is TGTGCCACCAGTGACCCCACTAGATTCAACACCGGGGAGCTGTTTTTT.

The chain is built from TRBV5-1 and TRBJ1-2; 10 nucleotides align to TRBD1. The germline CDR1 and CDR2 sequences are SGHRS and YFSETQ. The CDR3 sequence is 15 residues long. Trimming took 4 bases from V and 0 from J; bases not matched to a gene: 3. In DNA, the CDR3 is TGCGCCAGCAGCGGGGACAGGGGCGCTAACTATGGCTACACCTTC. This encodes CASSGDRGANYGYTF.

This chain uses TRBV6-5 with TRBJ1-1; D call uncertain. V was shortened by 3 bases and J by 4 bases, with 15 bases between the two germline ends. The germline V gene encodes CDR1 MNHEY and CDR2 SVGAGI. CDR3 length equals 15 residues. For the CDR3, the DNA is TGTGCCAGCAGTTATAGAGAAGGGATAACCACTGAAGCTTTCTTT. Its protein product is CASSYREGITTEAFF.

This clonotype turned up a few times. The chain employs TRBV12-3 or TRBV12-4 and TRBJ2-1, with D perhaps being TRBD1 or TRBD2 (6 bases each). The CDR3 loop spans 16 amino acids. Trimming pared 5 bases from V and 10 bases from J, leaving 24 bases between. The CDR3 spells CASSPLRGGGGNEQFF. In DNA, the CDR3 is TGTGCCAGCAGTCCCCTCAGGGGAGGTGGCGGGAACGAGCAGTTCTTC.

This chain joins TRBV20-1 and TRBJ1-6, with D possibly being TRBD1 (5 bases). The V end lost 3 bases, the J end lost 9 bases, and 9 bases lay between the germline ends. This CDR3 is built from 12 residues. Germline V lookup: CDR1 DFQATT, CDR2 SNEGSKA (reference sequence). CDR3 coding DNA: TGCAGTGCTAGGGGGCTTAGTTCACCCCTCCACTTT. Translation: CSARGLSSPLHF.

The J gene is TRBJ2-7, the V gene TRBV6-2 or TRBV6-3; 7 positions agree with TRBD1. The CDR3 extends over 13 amino acids. Unmatched junction bases numbered 6, after V lost 5 bases and J lost 5 bases. Germline-derived CDR1 and CDR2 are MNHEY and SVGEGT. The CDR3 DNA is TGTGCCAGCAGTCCTACCGGGACAGACGAGCAGTACTTC. Encoded protein: CASSPTGTDEQYF.

The V and J genes are TRBV11-2 and TRBJ1-6, with 8 nucleotides matching TRBD1. Germline V CDR1 and CDR2: SGHAT, FQNNGV. The ends lost 5 bases at V and 7 bases at J; junction bases unmatched: 13. This CDR3 is 17 amino acids long. CDR3 nucleotide sequence: TGTGCCAGCAGCAAGAACGGCCAAAGGACAGGGAATTCACCCCTCCACTTT. The encoded protein is CASSKNGQRTGNSPLHF.

The V call is TRBV20-1, the J call TRBJ2-3, with 7 bases aligning to TRBD1. The V segment lost 5 bases and the J segment 3 bases; nucleotides outside the gene matches: 5. The CDR3 runs 13 residues. The germline V gene encodes CDR1 DFQATT and CDR2 SNEGSKA (reference sequence). This CDR3 reads CSASRGSTDTQYF. The CDR3 DNA follows: TGCAGTGCTTCCAGGGGGTCAACAGATACGCAGTATTTT.

This clonotype was found a few times. As DNA, the CDR3 is TGTGCCAGCAATTCAGGACTAGAGGCCTACGAGCAGTACTTC. This codes for CASNSGLEAYEQYF. The chain is built from TRBV6-5 and TRBJ2-7, with 7 positions matching TRBD2. Germline V lookup: CDR1 MNHEY, CDR2 SVGAGI. Germline trimming cut 7 bases from V and 2 bases from J; bases unmatched to any gene: 8. The CDR3 loop spans 14 amino acids.

The V call is TRBV29-1, the J call TRBJ1-1; 9 positions agree with TRBD1. V lost 7 bases and J lost 0; bases outside the gene matches: 12. This CDR3 is 16 amino acids long. CDR1 and CDR2 from the germline V gene are SQVTM and ANQGSEA. CDR3 sequence (DNA): TGCAGCGCGCAGACGGGACAGGGAGTAATGAACACTGAAGCTTTCTTT. Its translation is CSAQTGQGVMNTEAFF.

The CDR3 region has the DNA TGTGCCAGCAGCCCCCAGGGACGTCTAGAGACCCAGTACTTC. This sequence encodes CASSPQGRLETQYF. V and J are TRBV11-2 and TRBJ2-5; D tentatively reads TRBD1 or TRBD2 (5 bases each). The CDR3 extends over 14 amino acids. Trimming pared 5 bases from V and 4 bases from J, leaving 14 bases between. Germline V CDR1 and CDR2: SGHAT, FQNNGV.

With regard to this clonotype: At one boundary the junction diverges from the germline segment, which might be a read error. The chain joins TRBV9 to TRBJ2-7, with D possibly TRBD2 on 6 matching bases. This CDR3 is 15 amino acids long. CDR1 SGDLS and CDR2 YYNGEE come from the germline V gene. CDR3 loop: CAGSPTGSSFYEQYF. The CDR3 region has the DNA TGTGCCGGCAGCCCTACCGGGAGTTCCTTCTACGAGCAGTACTTC.

This rearrangement joins TRBV4-2 to TRBJ1-1; D call uncertain. CDR1 is LGHNA and CDR2 is YNFKEQ in the germline V gene. The CDR3 sequence is 12 residues long. V was clipped by 7 bases and J by 1 base, with 7 bases between them. The CDR3 DNA sequence: TGTGCCAGCATACGAGGGAACACTGAAGCTTTCTTT. It specifies CASIRGNTEAFF.

J is TRBJ2-3 and V is TRBV10-2; D uncertain. Germline V CDR1 and CDR2: WSHSY, SAAADI. V was clipped by 7 bases and J by 6 bases, with 8 bases between them. The CDR3 sequence is 11 residues long. As DNA, the CDR3 is TGCGCCAGCATAAAGGGCGATACGCAGTATTTT. Translation gives CASIKGDTQYF.

To note about this clonotype: At one of its ends the junction is not consistent with the germline gene, which may arise from a read error. This chain connects TRBV10-3 to TRBJ2-4, with 8 bases lining up with TRBD1. Germline CDR1 and CDR2: ENHRY and SYGVKD. The CDR3 loop spans 12 amino acids. The CDR3 is CAVSDGQGVQYF. The CDR3 region has the DNA TGTGCCGTCAGTGACGGACAGGGCGTTCAGTACTTC.

This clonotype was seen just once. This chain joins TRBV6-5 and TRBJ1-5; the D gene is possibly TRBD1 (6 bases). Trimming shortened V by 6 bases and J by 6 bases, and 15 bases separated the two germline ends. Germline V gives CDR1 MNHEY, CDR2 SVGAGI. The CDR3 consists of 14 residues. CDR3 sequence: CASSPRQAAQPQHF. The DNA of the CDR3 is TGTGCCAGCAGCCCACGACAGGCGGCTCAGCCCCAGCATTTT.

The rearrangement links TRBV20-1 to TRBJ2-1; D gene unclear. With 4 bases removed from V and 4 bases from J, the gap between germline ends came to 5 bases. The CDR3 runs to 11 residues. The V gene's germline CDR1 is DFQATT and CDR2 SNEGSKA (reference sequence). This chain's CDR3 is CSATAYNEQFF. The CDR3 DNA sequence: TGCAGTGCTACCGCATACAATGAGCAGTTCTTC.

This chain connects TRBV10-3 to TRBJ2-5; no clear D. Trimming pared 3 bases from V and 3 bases from J, leaving 11 bases between. Per the germline V gene, CDR1 is ENHRY and CDR2 is SYGVKD. The CDR3 sequence is 14 residues long. For the CDR3, the DNA is TGTGCCATCAGTGATCACGAGAGAGAAGAGACCCAGTACTTC. This translates into CAISDHEREETQYF.

V usage is TRBV6-6 and J usage is TRBJ2-7; D is perhaps TRBD2 (5 bases). Per the germline V gene, CDR1 is MNHNY and CDR2 is SVGAGI (reference sequence). The V end was cut by 6 bases, the J end by 5 bases, with 11 bases between. The CDR3 runs 12 residues. The CDR3 reads CASSPDSNEQYF. The CDR3 DNA follows: TGTGCCAGCAGCCCGGACTCTAACGAGCAGTACTTC.